This T cell receptor beta chain was found in a study of CD8+ T cells in alopecia areata. At the level of the study: Patients received oral tofacitinib, 5 to 10 mg twice daily, for moderate-to-severe alopecia areata.

Germline values: CDR1 SEHNR, CDR2 FQNEAQ (reference sequence). Between the trimmed V and J ends, which lost 5 bases and 5 bases, there was a span of 16 bases. This CDR3 has 14 residues. This clone was observed many times. What it recognizes is unknown. Whole-study findings and limits: How baseline CD8+ expansion relates to response remains uncertain (there was one nonresponder). Scalp and blood samples kept many expanded lesional clones throughout tofacitinib.

cDNA serving as the sequencing template came from extracted, reverse transcribed RNA. TCRdb keeps only in-frame clones here, not all; method: immunoSEQ multiplex PCR. This table has roughly 220,000 clones, under 40% appearing once. Treatment noted: oral pan-JAK inhibitor, 5-10 mg twice daily. Lesional scalp tissue (obtained by punch biopsy) and peripheral blood were collected from alopecia areata patients. Sequenced material: CD4+ T cells sorted from blood, taken at week 34, from a patient treated with tofacitinib. The chain recombines TRBV7-9 with TRBJ2-7; either TRBD1 or TRBD2 may supply D (6 bases each). This TCR came from a human donor with alopecia areata. The CDR3: CASSRSGGADEQYF. DNA of the CDR3: TGTGCCAGCAGCCGGTCCGGGGGCGCGGACGAGCAGTACTTC.